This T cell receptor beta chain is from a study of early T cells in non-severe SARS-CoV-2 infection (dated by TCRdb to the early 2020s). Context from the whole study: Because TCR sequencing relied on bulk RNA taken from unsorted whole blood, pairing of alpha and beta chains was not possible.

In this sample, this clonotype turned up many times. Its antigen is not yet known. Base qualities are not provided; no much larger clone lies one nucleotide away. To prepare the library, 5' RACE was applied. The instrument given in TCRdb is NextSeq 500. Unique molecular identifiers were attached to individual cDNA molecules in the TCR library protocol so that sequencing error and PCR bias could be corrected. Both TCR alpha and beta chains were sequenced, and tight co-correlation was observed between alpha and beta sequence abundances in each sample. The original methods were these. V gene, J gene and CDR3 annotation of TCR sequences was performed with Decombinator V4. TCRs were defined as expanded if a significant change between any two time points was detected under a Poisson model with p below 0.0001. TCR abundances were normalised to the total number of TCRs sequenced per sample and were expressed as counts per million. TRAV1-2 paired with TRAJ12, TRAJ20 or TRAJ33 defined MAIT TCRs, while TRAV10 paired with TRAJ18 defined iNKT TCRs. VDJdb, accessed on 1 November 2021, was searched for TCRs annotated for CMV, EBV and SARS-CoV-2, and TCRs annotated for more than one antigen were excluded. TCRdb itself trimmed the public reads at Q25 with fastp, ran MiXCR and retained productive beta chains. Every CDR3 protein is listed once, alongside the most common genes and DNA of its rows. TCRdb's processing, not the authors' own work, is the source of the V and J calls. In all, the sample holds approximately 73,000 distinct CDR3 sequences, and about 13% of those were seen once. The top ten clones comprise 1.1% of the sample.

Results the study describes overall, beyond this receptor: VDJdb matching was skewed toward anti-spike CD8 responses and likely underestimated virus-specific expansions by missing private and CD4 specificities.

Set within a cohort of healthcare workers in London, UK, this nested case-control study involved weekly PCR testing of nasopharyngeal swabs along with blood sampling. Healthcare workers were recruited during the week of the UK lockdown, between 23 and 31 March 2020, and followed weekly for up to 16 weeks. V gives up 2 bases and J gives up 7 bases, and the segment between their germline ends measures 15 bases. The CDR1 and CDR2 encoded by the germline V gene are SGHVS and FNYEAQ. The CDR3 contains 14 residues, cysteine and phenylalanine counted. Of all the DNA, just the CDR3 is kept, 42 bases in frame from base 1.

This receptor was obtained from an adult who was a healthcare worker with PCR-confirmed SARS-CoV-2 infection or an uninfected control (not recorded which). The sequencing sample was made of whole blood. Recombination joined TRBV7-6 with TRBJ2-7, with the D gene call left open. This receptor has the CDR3 CASSLNFAAREQYF. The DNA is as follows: TGTGCCAGCAGCTTAAATTTTGCAGCGCGGGAGCAGTACTTC. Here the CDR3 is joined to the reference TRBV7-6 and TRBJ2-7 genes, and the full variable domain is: GAGVSQSPRYKVTKRGQDVALRCDPISGHVSLYWYRQALGQGPEFLTYFNYEAQQDKSGLPNDRFSAERPEGSISTLTIQRTEQRDSAMYRCASSLNFAAREQYFGPGTRLTVT.